A selection of T cell receptor beta chains follows, all from one sample in a study of T cells in Graves' hyperthyroidism and ophthalmopathy. TCRdb independently ran MiXCR on the multiplex PCR reads; one entry per CDR3 protein. The sample includes about 400,000 distinct CDR3 sequences, 14% to 15% seen only once; the top ten take 13%. Source material: blood. These receptors were obtained from a man aged 18 to 29 with Graves' ophthalmopathy. The CDR3 runs from the conserved cysteine through the conserved F or W. A D gene is named only where the DNA matches it firmly. Not all rows give a size; the values are once, few, many and, for expanded clones, a class.

abundance	len	j_gene	d_gene	v_gene	CDR3nt	CDR3aa
many	16	TRBJ2-7	TRBD2	TRBV7-2	TGTGCCAGCAGCGTTACTAGCGGGAGGGCCGAGGGCGAGCAGTACTTC	CASSVTSGRAEGEQYF
many	17	TRBJ1-2	TRBD1	TRBV12-3/TRBV12-4	TGTGCCAGCAGTTTCCGGGGACAGGGGATTTCTAACTATGGCTACACCTTC	CASSFRGQGISNYGYTF
many	12	TRBJ1-1	NA	TRBV18	TGTGCCAGCTCACGGGAGGGCACTGAAGCTTTCTTT	CASSREGTEAFF
few	14	TRBJ1-2	NA	TRBV7-9	TGTGCCAGCAGATTAGACCGAGACTACTATGGCTACACCTTC	CASRLDRDYYGYTF
few	16	TRBJ1-6	NA	TRBV19	TGTGCCAGTAGTAGGGGACGAGGGGGGCAGAATTCACCCCTCCACTTT	CASSRGRGGQNSPLHF
many	12	TRBJ2-1	TRBD1	TRBV2	TGTGCCAGCAAAGACAGGGGGAATGAGCAGTTCTTC	CASKDRGNEQFF
many	17	TRBJ2-3	NA	TRBV7-8	TGTGCCAGCAGCTTAGCGCTTCGCTTAAGCGGCACAGATACGCAGTATTTT	CASSLALRLSGTDTQYF
few	17	TRBJ2-6	TRBD1	TRBV6-1	TGTGCCAGCAGCCGGCGAGGGGGCGCTTCAGGGGCCAACGTCCTGACTTTC	CASSRRGGASGANVLTF
many	12	TRBJ1-1	NA	TRBV2	TGTGCCAGCAGCGCACAGGGAGGGGGAGCTTTCTTT	CASSAQGGGAFF
many	14	TRBJ2-3	TRBD1	TRBV12-3/TRBV12-4	TGTGCCAGCAGTCAACAGGGGGGCACAGATACGCAGTATTTT	CASSQQGGTDTQYF
many	14	TRBJ1-5	NA	TRBV7-8	TGTGCCAGCAGTCCGGGGGAGGGCGGTCAGCCCCAGCATTTT	CASSPGEGGQPQHF
few	16	TRBJ2-3	TRBD2	TRBV19	TGTGCCAGTAGTACAGGACTAGCGGGGACCGCAGATACGCAGTATTTT	CASSTGLAGTADTQYF
many	18	TRBJ1-6	NA	TRBV25-1	TGTGCCAGCAGTGATGACCAGGGGTTGGAGTCCTATAATTCACCCCTCCACTTT	CASSDDQGLESYNSPLHF
many	12	TRBJ2-1	NA	TRBV5-1	TGCGCCAGCAGCTCGAGTAACAATGAGCAGTTCTTC	CASSSSNNEQFF
many	15	TRBJ2-1	TRBD2	TRBV7-9	TGTGCCAGCAGGCTGGTAGCGGGAGGGGGCAATGAGCAGTTCTTC	CASRLVAGGGNEQFF
few	16	TRBJ1-2	NA	TRBV4-1	TGCGCCAGCAGCCAAGAAGGGTCAATCCCGAACTATGGCTACACCTTC	CASSQEGSIPNYGYTF
many	14	TRBJ1-1	NA	TRBV5-1	TGCGCCAGCAGCTTGGACGGGGGGCGGTCTGAAGCTTTCTTT	CASSLDGGRSEAFF
many	20	TRBJ2-1	TRBD2	TRBV7-2	TGTGCCAGCAGCTACGACAGCCTAGGACTAGCGGGGCGATCCTACAATGAGCAGTTCTTC	CASSYDSLGLAGRSYNEQFF
many	15	TRBJ1-5	NA	TRBV11-3	TGTGCCAGCAGACCGGGGTTGTATTCCAATCAGCCCCAGCATTTT	CASRPGLYSNQPQHF
few	13	TRBJ2-3	NA	TRBV19	TGTGCCAGTGGCTCACTGAGCACAGATACGCAGTATTTT	CASGSLSTDTQYF
many	16	TRBJ2-3	NA	TRBV20-1	TGCAGTGCTAGAGATGTCGGCTCGGGATGGGCAGATACGCAGTATTTT	CSARDVGSGWADTQYF
many	14	TRBJ2-7	TRBD2	TRBV7-2	TGTGCCAGCAGCTTTGGCGGGGGGGACTACGAGCAGTACTTC	CASSFGGGDYEQYF
many	14	TRBJ2-7	TRBD1	TRBV6-1	TGTGCCAGCAGTCCAGCCGGGACAGTCTACGAGCAGTACTTC	CASSPAGTVYEQYF
NA	14	TRBJ1-3	NA	TRBV6-2/TRBV6-3	TGTGCCAGCAGGGGGACAAGCTCTGGAAACACCATATATTTT	CASRGTSSGNTIYF
few	16	TRBJ1-2	TRBD1	TRBV12-3/TRBV12-4	TGTGCCAGCAGTTTATTATCAGGGGGCGGTAAATCGCTCTACACCTTC	CASSLLSGGGKSLYTF
many	14	TRBJ2-1	TRBD2	TRBV7-9	TGTGCCAGCAGCTCGCCGCTAGCGGAGGATGAGCAGTTCTTC	CASSSPLAEDEQFF
many	12	TRBJ2-5	NA	TRBV13	TGTGCCAGCAGCTTAGTCCCCGAGACCCAGTACTTC	CASSLVPETQYF
many	16	TRBJ2-7	TRBD1	TRBV11-3	TGTGCCAGCAGCCCGACCTCCGGGACAGGAGGCTACGAGCAGTACTTC	CASSPTSGTGGYEQYF
many	16	TRBJ2-1	NA	TRBV6-1	TGTGCCAGCAGTTATACCCAGGGGAGCTCCTACAATGAGCAGTTCTTC	CASSYTQGSSYNEQFF
NA	15	TRBJ2-7	NA	TRBV4-1	TGCGCCAGCAGCCAAGTATCCGGGACAAACTACGAGCAGTACTTC	CASSQVSGTNYEQYF
few	18	TRBJ2-1	TRBD2	TRBV7-9	TGTGCCAGCAGCTACTCCGGGACTAGCGGAGGGTCCTACAATGAGCAGTTCTTC	CASSYSGTSGGSYNEQFF
few	13	TRBJ2-1	NA	TRBV19	TGTGCCAGTAGTCTCGTCGGGGAAAATGAGCAGTTCTTC	CASSLVGENEQFF
few	16	TRBJ1-3	NA	TRBV6-2/TRBV6-3	TGTGCCAGCAGCTTGTTGGACATCCACTCTGGAAACACCATATATTTT	CASSLLDIHSGNTIYF
NA	14	TRBJ2-6	NA	TRBV20-1	TGCAGTGCTAGCTTCTCCTCTGGGGCCAACGTCCTGACTTTC	CSASFSSGANVLTF
many	15	TRBJ2-5	TRBD2	TRBV2	TGTGCCAGCAGTGATGGGACTAGCGGGCAAGAGACCCAGTACTTC	CASSDGTSGQETQYF
many	14	TRBJ2-7	NA	TRBV11-3	TGTGCCAGCAGCTCGCCAGGGTACCGTTACGAGCAGTACTTC	CASSSPGYRYEQYF
many	17	TRBJ1-1	TRBD1	TRBV6-5	TGTGCCAGCAGTTATAGGACAGGGGGCTCTCTGAACACTGAAGCTTTCTTT	CASSYRTGGSLNTEAFF